This T cell receptor (beta chain) was identified during a study of cytomegalovirus exposure and HLA in healthy donors. Study overall: One earlier analysis, a look at about 179 million T cells, found almost 120 million unique TCR beta sequences.

This clone has just a few counts. PCR was performed using 60 Vbeta and 13 Jbeta primers. Method: immunoSEQ multiplex PCR; TCRdb's copy keeps in-frame clones and lacks some. Among about 190,000 clones, 80% to 85% were seen once, and the ten largest hold approximately 6.3%. The source is a man between 40 and 49 years old in good health and CMV-seropositive. Sequencing was performed on PBMCs.

This CDR3 is CASSFGQGNTEAFF. The CDR3 DNA reads TGTGCCAGCAGCTTTGGACAGGGTAACACTGAAGCTTTCTTT. The J gene is TRBJ1-1, the V gene TRBV5-5, with 8 bases aligning to TRBD1. Germline CDR1 and CDR2: SGHKS and YYEKEE (reference sequence). CDR3 length: 14 amino acids. The trim removed 2 bases at V and 2 bases at J, leaving 2 bases unmatched.